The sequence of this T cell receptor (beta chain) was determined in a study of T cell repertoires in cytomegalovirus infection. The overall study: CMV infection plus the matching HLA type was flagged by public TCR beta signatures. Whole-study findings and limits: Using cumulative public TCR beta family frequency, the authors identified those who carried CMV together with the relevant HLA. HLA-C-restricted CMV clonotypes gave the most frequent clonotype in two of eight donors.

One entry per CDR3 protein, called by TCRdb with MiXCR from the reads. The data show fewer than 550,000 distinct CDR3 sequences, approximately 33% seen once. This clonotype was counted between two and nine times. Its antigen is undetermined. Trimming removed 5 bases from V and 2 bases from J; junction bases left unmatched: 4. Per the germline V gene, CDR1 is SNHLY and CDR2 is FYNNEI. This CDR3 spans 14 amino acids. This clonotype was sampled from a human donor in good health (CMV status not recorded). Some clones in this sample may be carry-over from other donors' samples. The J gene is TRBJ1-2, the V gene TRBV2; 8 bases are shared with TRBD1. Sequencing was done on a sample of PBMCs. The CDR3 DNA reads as TGTGCCAGCAGTACACGACAGGGGAACTATGGCTACACCTTC. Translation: CASSTRQGNYGYTF.